This T cell receptor beta chain is drawn from a study of blood T cell repertoires in COVID-19. About the study: The origin of the acute and convalescent COVID-19 samples was the United States, Italy and Spain. Sources were T cells, B-cell-depleted T cells, or PBMCs; the material itself was cDNA or gDNA.

The CDR3 contains 14 residues. Per the germline V gene, CDR1 is SGHAT and CDR2 is FQNNGV. Trimming removed 1 base from V and 3 bases from J, with 10 bases in between. Original processing notes: Counts of nucleated cells, estimated from reference gene primer amplification, were obtained. Method: immunoSEQ multiplex PCR; TCRdb's copy keeps in-frame clones and lacks some. The V and J calls and clone size come from that table; D and trimming were worked out from the DNA. This sample has 80,000 or so clones, with about 87% found just once. Sequences were obtained from peripheral blood. The TCR was taken from a human donor in a cohort sampled during active COVID-19. The V and J genes are TRBV11-2 and TRBJ2-7; D unclear. CDR3 DNA: TGTGCCAGCAGCTTAGGTCCGAGATTCTACGAGCAGTACTTC. Residues: CASSLGPRFYEQYF.